This passage covers 29 T cell receptor beta chains from one sample sequenced in a study of control samples from healthy donors and cancer patients. The data were produced by immunoSEQ multiplex PCR, yet TCRdb's version contains in-frame clones alone and is incomplete. The data show about 130,000 clones, 80% to 95% seen once. Sequenced material: blood. The receptors were gathered from a young man in good health.

This rearrangement joins TRBV2 to TRBJ2-2; D unresolved. Trimming removed 8 bases from V and 1 base from J, with 2 bases in between. Germline V lookup: CDR1 SNHLY, CDR2 FYNNEI. The length of the CDR3 is 11 residues. For the CDR3, the DNA is TGTGCCAGCCTGAACACCGGGGAGCTGTTTTTT. It is translated as CASLNTGELFF.

The chain carries TRBV2 and TRBJ1-1, with unresolved D. The CDR3 spans 15 residues. V lost 6 bases and J lost 1, with 15 bases in between. Germline CDR1 reads SNHLY; CDR2 reads FYNNEI. The CDR3 protein is CASSYSSAQNTEAFF. The DNA for the CDR3 is TGTGCCAGCAGCTACTCGTCTGCCCAGAACACTGAAGCTTTCTTT.

The chain uses TRBV19 and TRBJ1-5; D perhaps matches TRBD1 (6 bases). The CDR3 totals 17 residues. The germline V and J ends were trimmed by 5 bases and 6 bases, with 23 bases remaining between them. Per the germline V gene, CDR1 is LNHDA and CDR2 is SQIVND (reference sequence). The CDR3 bases are TGTGCCAGTAGTGTACGCCGGGGGGGGCTGCGGGGTCAGCCCCAGCATTTT. This encodes CASSVRRGGLRGQPQHF.

This clone was observed once. The rearrangement joins TRBV24-1 to TRBJ1-1; TRBD1 agrees at 7 bases. The length of the CDR3 is 14 residues. The germline gives CDR1 KGHDR, CDR2 SFDVKD. V dropped 8 bases and J dropped 3; count of bases not matched to a gene: 8. CDR3 nucleotides: TGTGCCACCAATCTCAGGGGGTGGGACACTGAAGCTTTCTTT. Its translation is CATNLRGWDTEAFF.

This sequence joins TRBV6-4 and TRBJ2-3; D may be TRBD2 (6 bases). This CDR3 is built from 15 residues. Trimming stripped 3 bases from V and 1 base from J, with 11 bases between. Germline V gives CDR1 MRHNA, CDR2 SNTAGT. The CDR3 sequence: CASSDTRGGTDTQYF. The DNA for the CDR3 is TGTGCCAGCAGTGATACGCGGGGCGGCACAGATACGCAGTATTTT.

This chain joins TRBV2 and TRBJ2-1, with 9 bases that match TRBD1. V shed 7 bases, J shed 5 bases, and the junction held 9 bases outside the gene matches. Germline loops: CDR1 SNHLY, CDR2 FYNNEI. The CDR3 runs to 15 residues. The CDR3 reads CASNLWTGENNEQFF. CDR3 nucleotides: TGTGCCAGCAATTTATGGACAGGGGAAAACAATGAGCAGTTCTTC. Looking up the rest from reference TRBV2 and TRBJ2-1 gives the full variable domain: EPEVTQTPSHQVTQMGQEVILRCVPISNHLYFYWYRQILGQKVEFLVSFYNNEISEKSEIFDDQFSVERPDGSNFTLKIRSTKLEDSAMYFCASNLWTGENNEQFFGPGTRLTVL.

This clone has only one observation. The rearrangement joins TRBV2 to TRBJ1-1; maybe TRBD1 (6 bases). This CDR3 spans 13 amino acids. V was pared by 7 bases and J by 4 bases, with 13 bases between. Looked up from germline, CDR1 is SNHLY and CDR2 is FYNNEI. The CDR3 spells CASTPGASTEAFF. The CDR3 coding sequence is TGTGCCAGCACCCCGGGGGCGAGCACTGAAGCTTTCTTT.

The chain couples TRBV11-2 to TRBJ1-1; a weak D match, TRBD1 (5 bases). V was pared by 4 bases and J by 7 bases, with 13 bases between. The CDR3 has 13 amino acids. Germline V CDR1 and CDR2: SGHAT, FQNNGV. For the CDR3, the DNA is TGTGCCAGCAGCTCCCTGGGACCTGGTGAAGCTTTCTTT. Its translation: CASSSLGPGEAFF.

The count of this clone is one. The chain links TRBV7-2 to TRBJ1-1; weak D call: TRBD1 (5 bases). This CDR3 is built from 15 residues. Germline CDR1 reads SGHTA; CDR2 reads FQGNSA. Trimming pared 0 bases from V and 5 bases from J, leaving 13 bases between. In DNA form, the CDR3 reads TGTGCCAGCAGCTTAGCGGCGACAGCACCGACTGAAGCTTTCTTT. As protein: CASSLAATAPTEAFF. The whole variable domain, remainder taken from reference TRBV7-2 and TRBJ1-1, is GAGVSQSPSNKVTEKGKDVELRCDPISGHTALYWYRQSLGQGLEFLIYFQGNSAPDKSGLPSDRFSAERTGGSVSTLTIQRTQQEDSAVYLCASSLAATAPTEAFFGQGTRLTVV.

The gene calls are TRBV6-6 and TRBJ2-1; TRBD2 aligns across 12 bases. This CDR3 is built from 16 residues. Germline trimming cut 10 bases from V and 0 bases from J; bases unmatched to any gene: 7. CDR1 MNHNY and CDR2 SVGAGI come from the germline V gene (reference sequence). The CDR3 sequence: CATRTSGGSSYNEQFF. The CDR3 nucleotides read TGTGCCACCAGAACTAGCGGGGGGAGCTCCTACAATGAGCAGTTCTTC.

In regard to this clone: The same CDR3 arises from other DNA sequences in this sample as well. The chain combines TRBV4-1 with TRBJ1-2; D remains unclear. The CDR3 spans 14 residues. Germline values: CDR1 MGHRA, CDR2 YSYEKL. With 4 bases removed from V and 2 bases from J, the gap between germline ends came to 11 bases. The CDR3 DNA sequence: TGCGCCAGCAGCCGTCCGGGCGGAAACTATGGCTACACCTTC. It translates to CASSRPGGNYGYTF.

V gene TRBV20-1 combines with J gene TRBJ2-2, with unresolved D. Trimming pared 5 bases from V and 6 bases from J, leaving 4 bases between. Germline V gives CDR1 DFQATT, CDR2 SNEGSKA (reference sequence). The CDR3 extends over 10 amino acids. CDR3 in DNA: TGCAGTGCTTGGTCCGGGGAGCTGTTTTTT. Translation: CSAWSGELFF.

The rearrangement links TRBV7-9 to TRBJ1-2, with TRBD1 matching over 7 bases. CDR1 is SEHNR and CDR2 is FQNEAQ in the germline V gene (reference sequence). CDR3 length: 15 amino acids. J lost 1 base, V lost 6 bases, and 8 bases had no gene match. The CDR3 region has the DNA TGTGCCAGCAGGTCAAACAGGGGTCTTAACTATGGCTACACCTTC. As protein: CASRSNRGLNYGYTF.

V usage is TRBV10-2 and J usage is TRBJ2-5; D is possibly TRBD1 (6 bases). Looked up from germline, CDR1 is WSHSY and CDR2 is SAAADI. The germline V and J ends were trimmed by 3 bases and 2 bases, with 10 bases remaining between them. CDR3 length equals 14 residues. The CDR3 loop reads CASSERTVQETQYF. CDR3 nucleotide sequence: TGCGCCAGCAGTGAAAGGACAGTGCAAGAGACCCAGTACTTC.

V gene TRBV11-2 combines with J gene TRBJ1-1; perhaps TRBD1 as D (6 bases). V lost 4 bases and J lost 1, with 16 bases in between. This CDR3 spans 16 amino acids. Germline loops: CDR1 SGHAT, CDR2 FQNNGV. The DNA for the CDR3 is TGTGCCAGCAGCTCCTGGACAGATGTGGAGAACACTGAAGCTTTCTTT. Translation gives CASSSWTDVENTEAFF.

This chain joins TRBV19 and TRBJ1-2, with D possibly being TRBD1 (5 bases). Trimming shortened V by 4 bases and J by 6 bases, and 15 bases separated the two germline ends. In germline, CDR1 is LNHDA, CDR2 SQIVND (reference sequence). The CDR3 covers 14 residues. CDR3 nucleotide sequence: TGTGCCAGTAGTACCCCGGGGCAGACTAATGGCTACACCTTC. Translating it yields CASSTPGQTNGYTF.

The chain recombines TRBV5-1 with TRBJ1-1, with 7 bases matching TRBD1. V was pared by 5 bases and J by 11 bases, with 15 bases of the junction left unmatched. The CDR3 runs 14 residues. Germline-derived CDR1 and CDR2 are SGHRS and YFSETQ. Written as DNA, the CDR3 is TGCGCCAGCAGGACCCCAGGGGGGCGAGTTGGTGCTTTCTTT. This encodes CASRTPGGRVGAFF.

On this clone itself: A much larger clone sits a single nucleotide away, making a read error possible. Other DNA sequences in the sample encode the same CDR3. V usage is TRBV5-1 and J usage is TRBJ1-1, with D hard to call. Between the trimmed V and J ends, which lost 0 bases and 4 bases, there was a span of 16 bases. The germline CDR1 and CDR2 sequences are SGHRS and YFSETQ. The CDR3 is 16 residues long. CDR3 DNA: TGCGCCAGCAGCTTGGGAGCGGGAGGGTGGGGCACTGAAGCTTTCTTT. Its translation is CASSLGAGGWGTEAFF.

This chain joins TRBV6-5 and TRBJ1-2; no clear D. V was cut by 0 bases and J by 8 bases, with 16 bases left in between. CDR3 size: 15 residues. Per the germline V gene, CDR1 is MNHEY and CDR2 is SVGAGI. The CDR3 coding sequence is TGTGCCAGCAGTTACTCGTCAGGCGCCACTAGGGGCTACACCTTC. It translates to CASSYSSGATRGYTF.

The chain's CDR3 is CASGRGTYDGYTF. The CDR3 coding sequence is TGTGCCAGCGGACGAGGTACTTACGATGGCTACACCTTC. V gene TRBV2 combines with J gene TRBJ1-2; D unresolved. This CDR3 is built from 13 residues. V lost 8 bases to trimming and J lost 6 bases, with 16 bases between them. Germline V gene sequence: CDR1 SNHLY, CDR2 FYNNEI.

CDR3 sequence: CASSEVSRPSTDTQYF. CDR3 nucleotides: TGTGCCAGCAGCGAGGTTTCCCGACCTTCCACAGATACGCAGTATTTT. This chain connects TRBV2 to TRBJ2-3, with D hard to call. The V and J ends lost 6 bases and 2 bases respectively, with 18 bases between them. The CDR3 runs to 16 residues. Germline V CDR1 and CDR2: SNHLY, FYNNEI.

This clone appeared a single time. At one boundary the junction diverges from the germline segment, which might be a read error. This chain connects TRBV11-3 to TRBJ2-1; TRBD1 agrees at 9 bases. Per germline, CDR1 SGHNT and CDR2 YENEEA. CDR3 length equals 15 residues. The CDR3 loop reads CASSPPGQGYDEQFF. Here the CDR3 DNA reads TGTGCCAGCAGCCCTCCGGGACAGGGCTACGATGAGCAGTTCTTC.

The genes are TRBV19 and TRBJ1-1; 7 bases are shared with TRBD1. The junction had 6 bases not matched to a gene; V was cut back by 0 bases and J by 8 bases. This CDR3 region has 14 residues. Germline V CDR1 and CDR2: LNHDA, SQIVND (reference sequence). This CDR3 reads CASSIDPQGEEAFF. The DNA for the CDR3 is TGTGCCAGTAGTATAGATCCCCAGGGGGAAGAAGCTTTCTTT.

This rearrangement joins TRBV2 to TRBJ1-2; tentatively, D is TRBD1 (5 bases). This CDR3 is built from 16 residues. V was clipped by 0 bases and J by 4 bases, with 15 bases between them. CDR1 is SNHLY, CDR2 FYNNEI, per germline. The CDR3 region is CASSEARPGYGYGYTF. The CDR3 DNA reads as TGTGCCAGCAGTGAAGCGCGGCCAGGGTACGGCTATGGCTACACCTTC.

This chain connects TRBV4-2 to TRBJ2-2; D unclear. Trimming took off 1 base at V and 8 bases at J, with 11 bases between the two ends. Germline V CDR1 and CDR2: LGHNA, YNFKEQ. This CDR3 is 14 amino acids long. The CDR3 bases are TGTGCCAGCAGCCAAGTGCCCCCAGGTGGGGAGCTGTTTTTT. Translated, it gives CASSQVPPGGELFF.

The chain recombines TRBV2 with TRBJ2-3; tentative D call: TRBD2 (5 bases). The CDR3 covers 14 residues. CDR1 is SNHLY, CDR2 FYNNEI, per germline. The V end was cut by 7 bases, the J end by 2 bases, with 13 bases between. The CDR3 DNA follows: TGTGCCAGCACCGATACTAGGTCCACAGATACGCAGTATTTT. Translating it yields CASTDTRSTDTQYF.

CDR3 residues: CASIGLAGQSSTDTQYF. The CDR3 nucleotides read TGTGCCAGCATTGGACTAGCGGGCCAATCTAGCACAGATACGCAGTATTTT. The V and J genes are TRBV2 and TRBJ2-3; 11 positions match TRBD2. V was clipped by 7 bases and J by 0 bases; unmatched bases: 9. The CDR3 runs 17 residues. The V gene's germline CDR1 is SNHLY and CDR2 FYNNEI. Full variable domain (remainder filled in from reference TRBV2 and TRBJ2-3): EPEVTQTPSHQVTQMGQEVILRCVPISNHLYFYWYRQILGQKVEFLVSFYNNEISEKSEIFDDQFSVERPDGSNFTLKIRSTKLEDSAMYFCASIGLAGQSSTDTQYFGPGTRLTVL.

The V gene is TRBV3-1 (or the pseudogene TRBV3-2), the J gene TRBJ2-3; 8 bases are a match to TRBD2. Germline V lookup: CDR1 LGHDT, CDR2 YNNKEL (reference sequence). Losses at the gene ends were 1 base for V and 5 bases for J; bases not matched to a gene: 11. CDR3 size: 17 residues. Here the CDR3 reads CASSQVYSGEPRDTQYF. The CDR3 DNA reads as TGTGCCAGCAGCCAAGTTTATAGCGGGGAGCCGAGAGATACGCAGTATTTT.

This chain connects TRBV25-1 to TRBJ2-1, with 7 bases identical to TRBD2. J lost 5 bases, V lost 4 bases, and 8 bases had no gene match. Germline CDR1 is MGHDK and CDR2 is SYGVNS. The CDR3 runs to 15 residues. The CDR3 is CASSAAGVYDNEQFF. As DNA, the CDR3 is TGTGCCAGCAGTGCTGCGGGGGTCTACGACAATGAGCAGTTCTTC.